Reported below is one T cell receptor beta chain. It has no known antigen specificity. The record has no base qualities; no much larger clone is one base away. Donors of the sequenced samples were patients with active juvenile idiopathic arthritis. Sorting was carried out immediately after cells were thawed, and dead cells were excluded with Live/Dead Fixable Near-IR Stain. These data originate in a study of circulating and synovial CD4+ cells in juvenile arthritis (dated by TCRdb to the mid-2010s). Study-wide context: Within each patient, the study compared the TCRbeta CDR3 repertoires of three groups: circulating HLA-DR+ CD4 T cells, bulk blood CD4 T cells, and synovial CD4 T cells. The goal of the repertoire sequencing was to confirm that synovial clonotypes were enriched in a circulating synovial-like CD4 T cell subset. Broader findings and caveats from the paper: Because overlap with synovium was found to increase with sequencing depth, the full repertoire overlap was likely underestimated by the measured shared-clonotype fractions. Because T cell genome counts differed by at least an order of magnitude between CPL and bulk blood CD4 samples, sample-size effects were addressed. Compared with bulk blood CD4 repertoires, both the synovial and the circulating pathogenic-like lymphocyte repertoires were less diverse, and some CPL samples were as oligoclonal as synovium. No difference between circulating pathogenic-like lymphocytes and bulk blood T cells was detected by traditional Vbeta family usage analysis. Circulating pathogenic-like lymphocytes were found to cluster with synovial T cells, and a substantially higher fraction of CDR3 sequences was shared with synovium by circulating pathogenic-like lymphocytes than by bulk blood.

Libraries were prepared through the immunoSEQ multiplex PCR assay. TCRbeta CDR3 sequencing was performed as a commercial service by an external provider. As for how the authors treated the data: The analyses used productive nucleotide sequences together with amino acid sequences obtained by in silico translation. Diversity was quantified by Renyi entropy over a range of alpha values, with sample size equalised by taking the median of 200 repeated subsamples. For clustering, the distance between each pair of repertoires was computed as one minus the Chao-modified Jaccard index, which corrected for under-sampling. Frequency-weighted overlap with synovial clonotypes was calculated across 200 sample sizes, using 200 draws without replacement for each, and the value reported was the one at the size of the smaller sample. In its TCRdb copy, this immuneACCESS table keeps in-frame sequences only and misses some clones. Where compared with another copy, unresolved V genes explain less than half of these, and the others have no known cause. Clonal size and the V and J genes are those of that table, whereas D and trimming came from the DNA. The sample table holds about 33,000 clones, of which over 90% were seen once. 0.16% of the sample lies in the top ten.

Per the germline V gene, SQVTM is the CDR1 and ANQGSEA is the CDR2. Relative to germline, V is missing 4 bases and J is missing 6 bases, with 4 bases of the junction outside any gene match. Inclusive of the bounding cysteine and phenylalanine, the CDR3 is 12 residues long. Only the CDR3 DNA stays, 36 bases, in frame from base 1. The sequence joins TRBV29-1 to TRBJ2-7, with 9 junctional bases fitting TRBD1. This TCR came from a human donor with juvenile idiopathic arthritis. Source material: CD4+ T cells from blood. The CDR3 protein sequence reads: CSVGTGAGEQYF. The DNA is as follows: TGCAGCGTTGGGACAGGGGCGGGCGAGCAGTACTTC.